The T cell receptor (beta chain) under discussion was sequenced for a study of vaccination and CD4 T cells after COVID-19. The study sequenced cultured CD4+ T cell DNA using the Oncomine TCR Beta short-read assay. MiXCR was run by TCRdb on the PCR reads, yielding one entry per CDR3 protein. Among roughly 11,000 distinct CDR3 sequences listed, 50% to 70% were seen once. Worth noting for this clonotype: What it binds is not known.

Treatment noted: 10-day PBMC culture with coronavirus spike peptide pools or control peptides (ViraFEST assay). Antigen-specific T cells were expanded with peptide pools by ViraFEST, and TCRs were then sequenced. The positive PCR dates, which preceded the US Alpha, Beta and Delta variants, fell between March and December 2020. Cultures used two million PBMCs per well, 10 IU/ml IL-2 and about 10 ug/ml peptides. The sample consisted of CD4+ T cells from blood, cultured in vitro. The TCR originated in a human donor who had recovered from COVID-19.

This CDR3 reads CASSDPGTLETQYF. CDR3 in DNA: TGTGCCAGCAGCGACCCCGGGACCTTAGAGACCCAGTACTTC. The V and J genes are TRBV6-1 and TRBJ2-5, with D perhaps assigned TRBD1 or TRBD2 (5 bases each). V was trimmed by 6 bases and J by 4 bases, leaving 15 bases between them. Germline loops: CDR1 MNHNS, CDR2 SASEGT. This CDR3 comprises 14 residues.